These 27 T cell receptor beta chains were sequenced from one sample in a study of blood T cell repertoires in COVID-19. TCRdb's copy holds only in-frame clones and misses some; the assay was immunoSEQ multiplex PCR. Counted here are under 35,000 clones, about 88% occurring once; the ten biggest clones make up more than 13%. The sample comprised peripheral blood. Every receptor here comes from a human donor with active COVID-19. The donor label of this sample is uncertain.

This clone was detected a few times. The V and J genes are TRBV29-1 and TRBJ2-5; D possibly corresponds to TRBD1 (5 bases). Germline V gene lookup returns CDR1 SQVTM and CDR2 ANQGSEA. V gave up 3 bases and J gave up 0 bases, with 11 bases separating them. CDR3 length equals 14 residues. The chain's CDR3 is CSVDWGWYQETQYF. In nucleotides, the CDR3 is TGCAGCGTTGATTGGGGCTGGTACCAAGAGACCCAGTACTTC.

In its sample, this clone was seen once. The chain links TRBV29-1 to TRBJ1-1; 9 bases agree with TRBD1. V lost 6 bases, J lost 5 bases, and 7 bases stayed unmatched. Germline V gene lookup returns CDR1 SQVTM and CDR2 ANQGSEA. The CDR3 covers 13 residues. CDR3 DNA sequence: TGCAGCGTGGAGACAGGGGGAGGAACTGAAGCTTTCTTT. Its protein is CSVETGGGTEAFF.

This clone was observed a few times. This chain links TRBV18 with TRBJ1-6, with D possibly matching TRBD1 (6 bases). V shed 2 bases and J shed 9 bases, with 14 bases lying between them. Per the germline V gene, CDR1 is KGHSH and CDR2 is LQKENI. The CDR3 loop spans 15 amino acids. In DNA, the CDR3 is TGTGCCAGCTCACCATTGGGGGCGGGGGGTTCACCCCTCCACTTT. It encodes CASSPLGAGGSPLHF. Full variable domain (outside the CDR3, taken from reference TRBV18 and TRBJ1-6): NAGVMQNPRHLVRRRGQEARLRCSPMKGHSHVYWYRQLPEEGLKFMVYLQKENIIDESGMPKERFSAEFPKEGPSILRIQQVVRGDSAAYFCASSPLGAGGSPLHFGNGTRLTVT.

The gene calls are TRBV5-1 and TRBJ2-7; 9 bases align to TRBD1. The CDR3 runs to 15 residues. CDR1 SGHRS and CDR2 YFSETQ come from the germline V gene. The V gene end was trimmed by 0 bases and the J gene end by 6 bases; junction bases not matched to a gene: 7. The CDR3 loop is CASSLAGTGLLEQYF. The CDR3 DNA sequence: TGCGCCAGCAGCTTGGCCGGGACAGGGCTGCTCGAGCAGTACTTC.

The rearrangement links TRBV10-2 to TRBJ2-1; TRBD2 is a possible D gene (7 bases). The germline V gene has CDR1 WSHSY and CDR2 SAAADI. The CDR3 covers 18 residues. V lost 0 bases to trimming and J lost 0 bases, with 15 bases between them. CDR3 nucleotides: TGCGCCAGCAGTGAGTCCAGGGCGGGGGCAAGCTCCTACAATGAGCAGTTCTTC. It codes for CASSESRAGASSYNEQFF.

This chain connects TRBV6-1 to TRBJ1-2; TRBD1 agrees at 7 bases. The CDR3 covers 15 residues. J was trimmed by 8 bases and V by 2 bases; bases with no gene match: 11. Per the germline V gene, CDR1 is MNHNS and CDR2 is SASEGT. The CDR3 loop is CASSEQSRGQRGYTF. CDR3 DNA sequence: TGTGCCAGCAGTGAACAGTCGAGGGGACAGAGGGGCTACACCTTC.

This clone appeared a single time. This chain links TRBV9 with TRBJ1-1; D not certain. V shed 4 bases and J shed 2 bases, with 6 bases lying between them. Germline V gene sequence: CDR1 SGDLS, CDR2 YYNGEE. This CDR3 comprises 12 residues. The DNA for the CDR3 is TGTGCCAGCAGCAATTATAACACTGAAGCTTTCTTT. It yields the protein CASSNYNTEAFF.

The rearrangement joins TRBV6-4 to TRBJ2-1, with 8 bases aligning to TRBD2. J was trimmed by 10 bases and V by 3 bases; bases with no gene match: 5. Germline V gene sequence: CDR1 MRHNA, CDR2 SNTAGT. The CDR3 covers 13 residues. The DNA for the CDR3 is TGTGCCAGCAGTGAGGGACTAGTGGGCGAGCAGTTCTTC. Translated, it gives CASSEGLVGEQFF.

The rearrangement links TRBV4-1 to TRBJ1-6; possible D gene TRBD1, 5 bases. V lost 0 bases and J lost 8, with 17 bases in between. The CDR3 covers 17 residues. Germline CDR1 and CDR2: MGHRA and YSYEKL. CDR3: CASSQDMAGRPDSPLHF. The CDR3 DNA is TGCGCCAGCAGCCAAGATATGGCAGGGAGGCCGGATTCACCCCTCCACTTT.

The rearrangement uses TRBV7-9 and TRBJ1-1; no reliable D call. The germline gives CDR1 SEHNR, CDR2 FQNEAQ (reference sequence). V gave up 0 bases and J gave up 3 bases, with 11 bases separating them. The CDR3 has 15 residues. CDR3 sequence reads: CASSLAEGVYTEAFF. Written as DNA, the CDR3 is TGTGCCAGCAGCTTAGCGGAGGGAGTGTACACTGAAGCTTTCTTT. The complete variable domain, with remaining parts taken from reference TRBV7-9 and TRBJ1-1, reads DTGVSQNPRHKITKRGQNVTFRCDPISEHNRLYWYRQTLGQGPEFLTYFQNEAQLEKSRLLSDRFSAERPKGSFSTLEIQRTEQGDSAMYLCASSLAEGVYTEAFFGQGTRLTVV.

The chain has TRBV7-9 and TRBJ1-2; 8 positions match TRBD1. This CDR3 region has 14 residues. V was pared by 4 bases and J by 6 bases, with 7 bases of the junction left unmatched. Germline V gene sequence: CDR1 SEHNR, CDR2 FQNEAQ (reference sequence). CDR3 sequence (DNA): TGTGCCAGCAGCTCACAAGGGACAGGCCATGGCTACACCTTC. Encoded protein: CASSSQGTGHGYTF.

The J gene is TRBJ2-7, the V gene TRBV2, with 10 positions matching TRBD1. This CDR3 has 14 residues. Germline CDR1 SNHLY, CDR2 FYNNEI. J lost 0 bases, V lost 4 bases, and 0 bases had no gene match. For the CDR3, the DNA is TGTGCCAGCAGTGGGGACAGGGGCTCCTACGAGCAGTACTTC. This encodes CASSGDRGSYEQYF.

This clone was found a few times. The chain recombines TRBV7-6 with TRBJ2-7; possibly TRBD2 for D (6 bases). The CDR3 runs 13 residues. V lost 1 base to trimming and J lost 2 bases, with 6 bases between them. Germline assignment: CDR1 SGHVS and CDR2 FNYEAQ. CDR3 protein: CASSLGLAYEQYF. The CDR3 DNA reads TGTGCCAGCAGCTTAGGACTAGCCTACGAGCAGTACTTC.

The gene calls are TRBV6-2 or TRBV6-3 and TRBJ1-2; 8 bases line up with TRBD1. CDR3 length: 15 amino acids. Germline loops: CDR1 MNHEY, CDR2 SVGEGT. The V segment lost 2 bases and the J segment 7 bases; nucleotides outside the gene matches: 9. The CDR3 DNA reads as TGTGCCAGCAGTTACGGACAGGGAATTCAAGGTGGCTACACCTTC. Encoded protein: CASSYGQGIQGGYTF.

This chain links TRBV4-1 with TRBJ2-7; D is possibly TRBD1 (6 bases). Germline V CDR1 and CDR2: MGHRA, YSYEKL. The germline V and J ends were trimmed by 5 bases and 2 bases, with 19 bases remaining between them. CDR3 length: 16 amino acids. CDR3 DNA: TGCGCCAGCAGCACCACGACAGGACCACCCCCCTACGAGCAGTACTTC. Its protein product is CASSTTTGPPPYEQYF.

For the CDR3, the DNA is TGTGCCAGCAGTGAAGACCTAGCGGGGGGAACAGATACGCAGTATTTT. This translates into CASSEDLAGGTDTQYF. V usage is TRBV2 and J usage is TRBJ2-3; 11 nucleotides line up with TRBD2. Germline V gene data show CDR1 as SNHLY and CDR2 as FYNNEI. Unmatched junction bases numbered 3, after V lost 1 base and J lost 3 bases. The CDR3 totals 16 residues. Using reference TRBV2 and TRBJ2-3 for the parts outside the CDR3, the full variable domain is EPEVTQTPSHQVTQMGQEVILRCVPISNHLYFYWYRQILGQKVEFLVSFYNNEISEKSEIFDDQFSVERPDGSNFTLKIRSTKLEDSAMYFCASSEDLAGGTDTQYFGPGTRLTVL.

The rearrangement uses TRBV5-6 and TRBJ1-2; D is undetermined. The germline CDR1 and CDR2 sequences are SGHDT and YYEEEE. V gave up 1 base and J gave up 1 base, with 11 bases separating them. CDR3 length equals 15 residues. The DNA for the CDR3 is TGTGCCAGCAGCTTGTACTCTTCGCGTAACTATGGCTACACCTTC. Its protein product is CASSLYSSRNYGYTF.

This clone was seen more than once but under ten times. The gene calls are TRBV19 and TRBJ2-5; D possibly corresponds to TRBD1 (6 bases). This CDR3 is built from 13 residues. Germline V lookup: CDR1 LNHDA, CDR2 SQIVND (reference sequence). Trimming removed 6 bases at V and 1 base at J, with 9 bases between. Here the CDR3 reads CASSRQVQETQYF. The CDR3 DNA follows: TGTGCCAGTAGCAGACAGGTCCAAGAGACCCAGTACTTC.

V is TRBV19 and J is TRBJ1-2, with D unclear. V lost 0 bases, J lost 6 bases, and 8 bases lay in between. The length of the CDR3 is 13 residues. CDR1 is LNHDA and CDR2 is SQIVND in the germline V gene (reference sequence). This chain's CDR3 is CASSIDWADGYTF. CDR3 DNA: TGTGCCAGTAGTATAGATTGGGCCGATGGCTACACCTTC.

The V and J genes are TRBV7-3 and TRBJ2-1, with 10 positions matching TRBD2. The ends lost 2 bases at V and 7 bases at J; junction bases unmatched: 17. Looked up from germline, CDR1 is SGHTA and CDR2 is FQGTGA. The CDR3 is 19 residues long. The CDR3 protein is CASSLSSGGRPRAKNEQFF. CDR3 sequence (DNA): TGTGCCAGCAGCTTATCTAGCGGGGGAAGACCGAGAGCCAAAAATGAGCAGTTCTTC.

CDR3 loop: CASSPGTGGNSPLHF. The CDR3 DNA sequence: TGTGCCAGCTCACCAGGGACAGGGGGAAATTCACCCCTCCACTTT. This chain links TRBV18 with TRBJ1-6; 11 bases fit TRBD1. Trimming cost V 2 bases and J 7 bases; bases outside gene matches: 1. Germline values: CDR1 KGHSH, CDR2 LQKENI. The length of the CDR3 is 15 residues.

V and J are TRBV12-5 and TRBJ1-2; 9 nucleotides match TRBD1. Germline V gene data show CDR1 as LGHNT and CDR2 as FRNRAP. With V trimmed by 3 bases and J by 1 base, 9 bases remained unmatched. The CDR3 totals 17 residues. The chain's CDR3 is CASGFGTGQALNYGYTF. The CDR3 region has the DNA TGTGCTAGTGGTTTCGGGACAGGGCAGGCCCTTAACTATGGCTACACCTTC.

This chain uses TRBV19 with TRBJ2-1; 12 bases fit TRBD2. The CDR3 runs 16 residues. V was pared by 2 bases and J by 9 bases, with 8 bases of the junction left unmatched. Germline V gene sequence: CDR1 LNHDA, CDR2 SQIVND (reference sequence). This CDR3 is CASSISTSGGLSEQFF. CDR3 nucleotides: TGTGCCAGTAGTATATCAACTAGCGGGGGGTTGAGTGAGCAGTTCTTC.

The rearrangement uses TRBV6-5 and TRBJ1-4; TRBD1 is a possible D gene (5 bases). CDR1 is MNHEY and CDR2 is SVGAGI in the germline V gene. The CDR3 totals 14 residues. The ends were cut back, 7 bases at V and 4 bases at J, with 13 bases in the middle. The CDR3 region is CASTGDPFNEKLFF. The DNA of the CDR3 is TGTGCCAGCACGGGGGACCCGTTTAATGAAAAACTGTTTTTT.

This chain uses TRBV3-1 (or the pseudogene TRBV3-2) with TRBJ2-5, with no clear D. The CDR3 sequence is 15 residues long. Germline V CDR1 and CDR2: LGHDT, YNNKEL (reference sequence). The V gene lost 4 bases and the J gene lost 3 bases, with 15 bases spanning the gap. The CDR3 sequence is CASSLPSGTKETQYF. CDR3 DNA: TGTGCCAGCAGCCTACCCTCAGGTACCAAAGAGACCCAGTACTTC.

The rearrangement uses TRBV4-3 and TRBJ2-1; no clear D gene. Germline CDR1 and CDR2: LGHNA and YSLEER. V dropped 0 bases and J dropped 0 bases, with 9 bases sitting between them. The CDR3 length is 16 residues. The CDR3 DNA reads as TGCGCCAGCAGCCAAGATTGGTCCAGCTCCTACAATGAGCAGTTCTTC. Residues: CASSQDWSSSYNEQFF.

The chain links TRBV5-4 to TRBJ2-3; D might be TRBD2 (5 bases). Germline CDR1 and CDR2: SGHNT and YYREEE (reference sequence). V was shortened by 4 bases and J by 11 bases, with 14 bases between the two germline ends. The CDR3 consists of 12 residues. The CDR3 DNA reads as TGTGCCAGCAGCCCCGGGATGAGTGAGCAGTATTTT. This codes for CASSPGMSEQYF.